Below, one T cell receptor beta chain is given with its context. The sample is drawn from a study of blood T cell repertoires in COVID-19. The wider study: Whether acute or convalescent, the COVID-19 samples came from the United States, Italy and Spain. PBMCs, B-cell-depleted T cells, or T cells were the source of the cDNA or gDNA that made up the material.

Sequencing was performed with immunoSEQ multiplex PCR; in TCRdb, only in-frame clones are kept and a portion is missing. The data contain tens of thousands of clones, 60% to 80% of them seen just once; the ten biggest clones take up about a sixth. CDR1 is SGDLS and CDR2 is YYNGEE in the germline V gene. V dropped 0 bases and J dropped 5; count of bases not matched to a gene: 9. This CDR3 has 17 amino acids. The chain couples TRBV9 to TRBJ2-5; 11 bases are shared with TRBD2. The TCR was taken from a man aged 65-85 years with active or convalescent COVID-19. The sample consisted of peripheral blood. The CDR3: CASSVGVAGGPRETQYF. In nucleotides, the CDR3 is TGTGCCAGCAGCGTAGGGGTAGCGGGGGGGCCGAGGGAGACCCAGTACTTC. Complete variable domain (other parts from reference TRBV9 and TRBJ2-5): DSGVTQTPKHLITATGQRVTLRCSPRSGDLSVYWYQQSLDQGLQFLIQYYNGEERAKGNILERFSAQQFPDLHSELNLSSLELGDSALYFCASSVGVAGGPRETQYFGPGTRLLVL.